This T cell receptor (beta chain) was found in a study of shared clonotypes between healthy human individuals. Study-level information: Three CD4 naive, three CD4 memory, two CD8 naive and one CD8 memory plate were used per donor.

V shed 5 bases and J 6 bases; nucleotides not matched to a gene: 9. Germline lookup yields CDR1 MNHEY and CDR2 SMNVEV (reference sequence). The CDR3 runs 15 residues. CD8 cells classed as naive were CD45RO-negative and positively selected for CCR7, excluding terminally differentiated effector memory CD45RA+ cells. An assay was performed, and its level was deep. Repertoires were generated with immunoSEQ multiplex PCR, while TCRdb's copy carries only in-frame clones and drops some. The sample gives over 2 million clones, approximately 94% of which show up once; 0.9% to 1.4% is in the top ten. The receptor was derived from a man aged 18 to 35 in good health. Source material: naive CD8+ T cells sorted from blood. The V call is TRBV27, the J call TRBJ2-7, with 11 positions matching TRBD1. CDR3 in amino acids: CASSPGQGASSEQYF. The CDR3 bases are TGTGCCAGCAGTCCTGGACAGGGGGCTTCTAGCGAGCAGTACTTC.